This T cell receptor (beta chain) was captured in a study of blood T cells in healthy people across ages. Unmatched junction bases numbered 7, after V lost 4 bases and J lost 3 bases. This CDR3 comprises 15 residues. The V gene's germline CDR1 is SEHNR and CDR2 FQNEAQ (reference sequence). This clonotype was seen more than once but under ten times. For the second PCR, which ran for 7 to 11 cycles, a sample-barcoded 5' primer and a J-beta primer mix were used. MiXCR, applied by TCRdb to the 5' RACE reads, yields one record per CDR3 protein. This table has some 930,000 distinct CDR3 sequences, 29% appearing once. The same sample was also used in a study of T cells of mothers and their children.

Sequences were obtained from blood. This clonotype originated in a woman aged 40 to 55 in good health. The chain uses TRBV7-9 and TRBJ2-5; 8 positions agree with TRBD1. The CDR3: CASSSSTGAEETQYF. The DNA of the CDR3 is TGTGCCAGCAGCTCGTCGACAGGGGCCGAAGAGACCCAGTACTTC.